Following are 13 T cell receptor beta chains from one sample sequenced in a study of cytomegalovirus exposure and HLA in healthy donors. PCR used 60 Vbeta primers and 13 Jbeta primers. The protocol was immunoSEQ multiplex PCR, while the TCRdb copy is restricted to in-frame clones and leaves out a portion. Among 130,000 or so clones listed, roughly four fifths were seen once. Material: PBMCs. Receptors were obtained from a woman aged 55-70 years in good health and CMV-seronegative.

Only a few counts were recorded for this clone. The chain joins TRBV29-1 to TRBJ2-3, with 10 bases lining up with TRBD1. Unmatched junction bases numbered 12, after V lost 2 bases and J lost 7 bases. Germline V lookup: CDR1 SQVTM, CDR2 ANQGSEA. The CDR3 consists of 16 residues. Here the CDR3 reads CSVELPTGTGENTQYF. The CDR3 DNA follows: TGCAGCGTTGAATTACCCACCGGGACAGGGGAGAATACGCAGTATTTT.

This sequence joins TRBV5-1 and TRBJ2-2; maybe TRBD1 (6 bases). CDR3 length: 15 amino acids. CDR1 is SGHRS and CDR2 is YFSETQ in the germline V gene. The ends were cut back, 3 bases at V and 1 base at J, with 10 bases in the middle. For the CDR3, the DNA is TGCGCCAGCAGCTCCCACAGGGTGAACACCGGGGAGCTGTTTTTT. Encoded protein: CASSSHRVNTGELFF.

This clone has a handful of counts. V usage is TRBV6-1 and J usage is TRBJ2-6; maybe TRBD1 (6 bases). The V gene lost 6 bases and the J gene lost 0 bases, with 9 bases spanning the gap. CDR1 and CDR2 (germline): MNHNS, SASEGT. CDR3 length: 15 amino acids. CDR3 in DNA: TGTGCCAGCAGAGGACAGAACTCTGGGGCCAACGTCCTGACTTTC. Protein: CASRGQNSGANVLTF.

This clone was counted only a few times. The rearrangement joins TRBV5-5 to TRBJ2-3, with 10 bases identical to TRBD2. This CDR3 is 14 amino acids long. Germline V gene sequence: CDR1 SGHKS, CDR2 YYEKEE (reference sequence). V gave up 4 bases and J gave up 5 bases; unmatched junction bases: 4. In nucleotides, the CDR3 is TGTGCCAGCAGCGGCCTAGCGGGAGAAGATACGCAGTATTTT. Translated: CASSGLAGEDTQYF.

This sequence joins TRBV6-5 and TRBJ1-2; 7 bases map to TRBD1. Germline values: CDR1 MNHEY, CDR2 SVGAGI. J gave up 3 bases and V 7 bases, and 5 bases lay outside the gene matches. The CDR3 runs 13 residues. CDR3: CASNKGTDYGYTF. CDR3 coding DNA: TGTGCCAGCAACAAGGGGACAGACTATGGCTACACCTTC.

Points on this clone: The sample has other DNA sequences that encode this CDR3 too. This chain joins TRBV27 and TRBJ2-7; possibly TRBD1 for D (5 bases). The CDR3 is 13 residues long. V shed 3 bases and J shed 2 bases, with 8 bases lying between them. Germline V gene data show CDR1 as MNHEY and CDR2 as SMNVEV (reference sequence). For the CDR3, the DNA is TGTGCCAGCAGTTTTCTAGGGGCCTACGAGCAGTACTTC. Translation gives CASSFLGAYEQYF.

The chain joins TRBV28 to TRBJ1-2, with a possible D match to TRBD1 (5 bases). This CDR3 contains 16 residues. Trimming cost V 5 bases and J 0 bases, with 16 bases left between them. The V gene's germline CDR1 is MDHEN and CDR2 SYDVKM. The DNA for the CDR3 is TGTGCCAGCAGTGCGCTATGGGGGGTTACTAACTATGGCTACACCTTC. Protein product: CASSALWGVTNYGYTF.

V is TRBV19 and J is TRBJ2-3, with 9 bases fitting TRBD2. Germline V lookup: CDR1 LNHDA, CDR2 SQIVND (reference sequence). The CDR3 is made up of 16 amino acids. V shed 6 bases, J shed 2 bases, and the junction held 9 bases outside the gene matches. The CDR3 region is CASSPGRGRVTDTQYF. CDR3 nucleotides: TGTGCCAGTAGCCCAGGGCGCGGGAGGGTCACAGATACGCAGTATTTT.

The gene calls are TRBV2 and TRBJ2-5; 14 nucleotides line up with TRBD2. Per germline, CDR1 SNHLY and CDR2 FYNNEI. V lost 8 bases to trimming and J lost 0 bases; unmatched junction nucleotides: 5. The CDR3 is 16 amino acids. The chain's CDR3 is CASRLAGGPYQETQYF. The CDR3, as DNA: TGTGCCAGCCGACTAGCGGGGGGGCCGTACCAAGAGACCCAGTACTTC.

V usage is TRBV29-1 and J usage is TRBJ2-1; D may be TRBD2 (5 bases). CDR1 is SQVTM, CDR2 ANQGSEA, per germline. CDR3 length: 13 residues. V was clipped by 5 bases and J by 2 bases, with 10 bases between them. CDR3 amino acids: CSVRFGTYNEQFF. In DNA, the CDR3 is TGCAGCGTTCGGTTCGGGACCTACAATGAGCAGTTCTTC.

The chain combines TRBV5-1 with TRBJ1-3, with D possibly TRBD1 on 5 matching bases. The CDR3 spans 16 residues. Germline values: CDR1 SGHRS, CDR2 YFSETQ. Between the trimmed V and J ends, which lost 4 bases and 2 bases, there was a span of 16 bases. The chain's CDR3 is CASSPETVRTGNTIYF. DNA for the CDR3: TGCGCCAGCAGCCCCGAGACAGTTCGAACTGGAAACACCATATATTTT.

CDR3 DNA sequence: TGCGCCAGCAGCGGCCTCCGGGACAGGGGTCACATAATCTCCTACGAGCAGTACTTC. Translation gives CASSGLRDRGHIISYEQYF. The V and J genes are TRBV5-1 and TRBJ2-7; TRBD1 agrees at 10 bases. The CDR3 is 19 residues long. V lost 4 bases to trimming and J lost 0 bases; unmatched junction nucleotides: 16. CDR1 SGHRS and CDR2 YFSETQ come from the germline V gene.

V gene TRBV9 combines with J gene TRBJ2-7; 9 bases fit TRBD1. Germline values: CDR1 SGDLS, CDR2 YYNGEE. This CDR3 is 16 amino acids long. V gave up 2 bases and J gave up 2 bases; unmatched junction bases: 8. CDR3 nucleotides: TGTGCCAGCAGCGTGGGACCGGGACAGGGTACCTACGAGCAGTACTTC. This gives the protein CASSVGPGQGTYEQYF.